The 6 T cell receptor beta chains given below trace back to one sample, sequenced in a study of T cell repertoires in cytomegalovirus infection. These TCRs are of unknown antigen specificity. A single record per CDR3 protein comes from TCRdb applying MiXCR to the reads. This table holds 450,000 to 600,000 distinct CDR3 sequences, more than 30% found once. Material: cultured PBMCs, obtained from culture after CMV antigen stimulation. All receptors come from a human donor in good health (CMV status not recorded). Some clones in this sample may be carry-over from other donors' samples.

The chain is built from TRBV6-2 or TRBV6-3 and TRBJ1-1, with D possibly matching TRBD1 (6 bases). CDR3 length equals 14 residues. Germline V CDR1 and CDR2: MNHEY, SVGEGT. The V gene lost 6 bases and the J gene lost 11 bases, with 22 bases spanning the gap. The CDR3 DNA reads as TGTGCCAGCAGGACGACAGGCAGCCCCTTGGGGGCTTTCTTT. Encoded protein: CASRTTGSPLGAFF.

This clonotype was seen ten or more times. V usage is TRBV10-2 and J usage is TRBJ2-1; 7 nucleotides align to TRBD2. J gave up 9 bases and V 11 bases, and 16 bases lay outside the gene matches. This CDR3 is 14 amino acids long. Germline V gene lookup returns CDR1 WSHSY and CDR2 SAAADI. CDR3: CASRWSGAAGEQFF. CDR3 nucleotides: TGCGCCTCCCGCTGGAGCGGGGCGGCTGGTGAGCAGTTCTTC.

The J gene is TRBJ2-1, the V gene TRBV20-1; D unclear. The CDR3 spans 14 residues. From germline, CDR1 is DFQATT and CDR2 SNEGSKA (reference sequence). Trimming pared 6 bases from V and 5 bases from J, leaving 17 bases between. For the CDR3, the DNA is TGCAGTGCCATCATGTGGGTAACACACAATGAGCAGTTCTTC. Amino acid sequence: CSAIMWVTHNEQFF.

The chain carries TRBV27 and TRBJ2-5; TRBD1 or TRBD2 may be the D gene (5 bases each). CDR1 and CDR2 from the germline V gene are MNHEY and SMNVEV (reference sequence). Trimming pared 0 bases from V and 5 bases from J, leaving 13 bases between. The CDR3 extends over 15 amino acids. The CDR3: CASSLSGVLVETQYF. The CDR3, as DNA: TGTGCCAGCAGTTTATCGGGGGTTTTGGTTGAGACCCAGTACTTC.

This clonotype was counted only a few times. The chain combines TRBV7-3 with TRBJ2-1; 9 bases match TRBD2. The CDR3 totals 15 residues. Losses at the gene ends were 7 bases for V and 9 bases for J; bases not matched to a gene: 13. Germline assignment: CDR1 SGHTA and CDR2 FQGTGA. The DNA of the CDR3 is TGTGCCAGCACCGTTAGCGGGAGTGGTACAGGTGAGCAGTTCTTC. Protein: CASTVSGSGTGEQFF.

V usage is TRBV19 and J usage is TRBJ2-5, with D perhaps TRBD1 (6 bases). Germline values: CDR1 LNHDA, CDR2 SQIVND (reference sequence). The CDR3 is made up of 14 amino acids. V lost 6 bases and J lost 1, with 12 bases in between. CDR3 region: CASRKTGSQETQYF. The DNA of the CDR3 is TGTGCCAGTAGGAAAACAGGGAGCCAAGAGACCCAGTACTTC.